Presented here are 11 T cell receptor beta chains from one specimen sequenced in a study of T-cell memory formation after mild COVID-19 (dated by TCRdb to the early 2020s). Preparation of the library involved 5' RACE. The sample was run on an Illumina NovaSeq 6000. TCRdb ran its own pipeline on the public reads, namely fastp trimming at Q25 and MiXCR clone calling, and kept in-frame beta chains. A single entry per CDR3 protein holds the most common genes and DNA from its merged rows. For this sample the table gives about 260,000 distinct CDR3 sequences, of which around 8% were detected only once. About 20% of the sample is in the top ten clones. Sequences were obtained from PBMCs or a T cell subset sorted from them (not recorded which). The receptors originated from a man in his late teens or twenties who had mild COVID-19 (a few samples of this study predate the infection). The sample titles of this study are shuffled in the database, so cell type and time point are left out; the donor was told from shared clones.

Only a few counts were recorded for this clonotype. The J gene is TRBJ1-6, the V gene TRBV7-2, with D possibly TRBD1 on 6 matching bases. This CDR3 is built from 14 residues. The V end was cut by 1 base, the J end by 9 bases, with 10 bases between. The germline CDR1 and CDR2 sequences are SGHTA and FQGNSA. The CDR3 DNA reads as TGTGCCAGCAGCTTAGACAGGGTACCTTCACCCCTCCACTTT. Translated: CASSLDRVPSPLHF.

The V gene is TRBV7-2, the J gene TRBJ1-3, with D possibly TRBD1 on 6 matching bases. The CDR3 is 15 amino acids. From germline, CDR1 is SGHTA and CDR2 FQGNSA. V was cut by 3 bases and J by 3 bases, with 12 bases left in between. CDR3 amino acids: CASSFSTGSGNTIYF. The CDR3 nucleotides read TGTGCCAGCAGCTTCAGTACAGGGAGTGGAAACACCATATATTTT.

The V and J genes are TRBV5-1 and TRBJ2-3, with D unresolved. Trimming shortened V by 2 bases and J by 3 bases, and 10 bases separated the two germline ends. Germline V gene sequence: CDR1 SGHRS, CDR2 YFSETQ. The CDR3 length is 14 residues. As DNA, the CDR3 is TGCGCCAGCAGCTTATCCGGGTTTACAGATACGCAGTATTTT. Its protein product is CASSLSGFTDTQYF.

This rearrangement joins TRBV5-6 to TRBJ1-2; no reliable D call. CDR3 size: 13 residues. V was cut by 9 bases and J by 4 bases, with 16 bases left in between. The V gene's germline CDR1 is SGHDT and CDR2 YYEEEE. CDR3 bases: TGTGCCATGAATATACAGACACTCTATGGCTACACCTTC. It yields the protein CAMNIQTLYGYTF.

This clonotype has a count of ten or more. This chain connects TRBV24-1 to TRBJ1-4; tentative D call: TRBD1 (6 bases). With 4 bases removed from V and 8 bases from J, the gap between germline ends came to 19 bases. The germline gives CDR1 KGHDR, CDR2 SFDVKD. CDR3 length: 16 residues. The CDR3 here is CATSEGSRGDGEKLFF. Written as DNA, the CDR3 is TGTGCCACCAGTGAGGGAAGCAGGGGTGACGGAGAAAAACTGTTTTTT.

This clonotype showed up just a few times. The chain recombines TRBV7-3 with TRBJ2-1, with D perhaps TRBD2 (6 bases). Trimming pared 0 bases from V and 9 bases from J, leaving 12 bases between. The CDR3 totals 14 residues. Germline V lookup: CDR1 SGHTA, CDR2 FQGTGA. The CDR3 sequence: CASSLTVSGGEQFF. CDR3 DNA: TGTGCCAGCAGCTTAACGGTTTCCGGGGGTGAGCAGTTCTTC.

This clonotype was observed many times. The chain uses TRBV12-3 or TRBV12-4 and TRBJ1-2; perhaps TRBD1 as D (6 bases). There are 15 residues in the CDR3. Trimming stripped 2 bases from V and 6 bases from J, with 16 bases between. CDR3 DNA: TGTGCCAGCAGTTTATACAGGGTATGGGAGAATGGCTACACCTTC. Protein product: CASSLYRVWENGYTF.

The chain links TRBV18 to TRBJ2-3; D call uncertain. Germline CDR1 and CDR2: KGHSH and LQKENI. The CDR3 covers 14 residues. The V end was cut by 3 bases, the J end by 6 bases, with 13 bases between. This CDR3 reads CASSPFSSGDTQYF. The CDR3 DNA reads TGTGCCAGCTCACCCTTCTCGTCCGGGGATACGCAGTATTTT.

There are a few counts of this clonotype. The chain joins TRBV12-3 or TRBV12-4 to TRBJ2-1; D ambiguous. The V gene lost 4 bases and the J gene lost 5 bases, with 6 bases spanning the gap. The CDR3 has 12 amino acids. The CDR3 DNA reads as TGTGCCAGCAGTTCCGACAACAATGAGCAGTTCTTC. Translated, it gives CASSSDNNEQFF.

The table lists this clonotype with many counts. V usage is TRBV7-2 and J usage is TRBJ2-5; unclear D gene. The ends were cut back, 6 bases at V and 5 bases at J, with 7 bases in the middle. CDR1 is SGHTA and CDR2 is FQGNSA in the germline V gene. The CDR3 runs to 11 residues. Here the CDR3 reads CASSFLETQYF. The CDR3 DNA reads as TGTGCCAGCAGTTTCCTTGAGACCCAGTACTTC.

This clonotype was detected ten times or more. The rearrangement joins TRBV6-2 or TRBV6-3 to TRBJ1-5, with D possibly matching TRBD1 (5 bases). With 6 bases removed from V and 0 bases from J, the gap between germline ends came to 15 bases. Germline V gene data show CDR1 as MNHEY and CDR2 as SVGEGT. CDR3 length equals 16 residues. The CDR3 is CASSPSRGGSNQPQHF. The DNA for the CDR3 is TGTGCCAGCAGCCCCTCTCGCGGGGGTAGCAATCAGCCCCAGCATTTT.